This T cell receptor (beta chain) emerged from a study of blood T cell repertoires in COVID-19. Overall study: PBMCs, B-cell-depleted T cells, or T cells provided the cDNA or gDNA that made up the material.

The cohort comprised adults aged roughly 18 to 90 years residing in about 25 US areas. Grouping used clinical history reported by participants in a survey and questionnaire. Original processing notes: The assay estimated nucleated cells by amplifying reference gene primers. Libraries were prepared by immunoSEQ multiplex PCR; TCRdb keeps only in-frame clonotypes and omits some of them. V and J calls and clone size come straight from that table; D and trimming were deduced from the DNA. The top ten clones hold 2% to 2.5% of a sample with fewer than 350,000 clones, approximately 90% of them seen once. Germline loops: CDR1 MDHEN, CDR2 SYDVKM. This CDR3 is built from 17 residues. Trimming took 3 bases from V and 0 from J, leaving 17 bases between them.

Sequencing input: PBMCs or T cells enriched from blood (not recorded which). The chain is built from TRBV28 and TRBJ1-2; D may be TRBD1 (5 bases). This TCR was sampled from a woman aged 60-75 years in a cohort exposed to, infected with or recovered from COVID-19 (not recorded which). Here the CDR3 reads CASSFRTAGQANYGYTF. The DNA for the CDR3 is TGTGCCAGCAGTTTCAGGACGGCGGGGCAAGCTAACTATGGCTACACCTTC.